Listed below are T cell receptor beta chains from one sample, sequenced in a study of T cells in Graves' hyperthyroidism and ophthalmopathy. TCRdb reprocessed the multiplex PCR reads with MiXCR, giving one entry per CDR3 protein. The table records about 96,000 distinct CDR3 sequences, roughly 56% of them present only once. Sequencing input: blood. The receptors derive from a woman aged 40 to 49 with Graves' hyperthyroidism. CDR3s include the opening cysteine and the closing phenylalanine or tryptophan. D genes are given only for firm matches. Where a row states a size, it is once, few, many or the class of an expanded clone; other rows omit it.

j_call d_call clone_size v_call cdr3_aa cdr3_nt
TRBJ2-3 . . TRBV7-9 CASSQEWARRTDTQYF TGCGCCAGCAGCCAAGAATGGGCGCGTCGCACAGATACGCAGTATTTT
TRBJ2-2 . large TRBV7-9 CASSPDGHGELFF TGTGCCAGCAGCCCCGACGGGCACGGGGAGCTGTTTTTT
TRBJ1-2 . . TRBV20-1 CSARDLGDTYGYTF TGCAGTGCTAGAGATCTGGGGGACACCTATGGCTACACCTTC
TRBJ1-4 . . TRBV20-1 CSARDGRVNTEKLFF TGCAGTGCTAGAGATGGTCGGGTAAACACCGAAAAACTGTTTTTT
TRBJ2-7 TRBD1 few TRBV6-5 CAIRQGAYEQYF TGTGCCATCAGGCAGGGGGCCTACGAGCAGTACTTC
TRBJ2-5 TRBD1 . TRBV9 CASSEFQPGQREETQYF TGTGCCAGCAGTGAGTTTCAACCGGGACAGAGAGAAGAGACCCAGTACTTC
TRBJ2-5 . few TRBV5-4 CASSLFGPAGETQYF TGTGCCAGCAGCTTGTTTGGGCCCGCGGGGGAGACCCAGTACTTC
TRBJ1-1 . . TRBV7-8 CASSFGTLNTEAFF TGTGCCAGCAGCTTTGGGACATTGAACACTGAAGCTTTCTTT
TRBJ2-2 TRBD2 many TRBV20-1 CSARDRRGRFNGGLFF TGCAGTGCTAGAGATCGGCGCGGGAGGTTCAACGGGGGGCTGTTTTTT
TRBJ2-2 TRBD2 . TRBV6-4 CASSEAGGKNTGELFF TGTGCCAGCAGTGAAGCGGGAGGAAAGAACACCGGGGAGCTGTTTTTT
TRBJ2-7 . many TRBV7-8 CASSLAGLLEQYF TGTGCCAGCAGCTTAGCCGGGCTCCTCGAGCAGTACTTC
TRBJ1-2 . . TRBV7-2 CASSFRGSGNTF TGTGCCAGCAGCTTCAGGGGCTCTGGAAACACCTTC
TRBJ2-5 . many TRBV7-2 CASSRYAGIRVGTQYF TGTGCCAGCAGCCGATACGCCGGGATCAGAGTGGGGACCCAGTACTTC
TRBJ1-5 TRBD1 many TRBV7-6 CASSSRTGEPPQHF TGTGCCAGCAGCTCGAGGACAGGGGAGCCGCCCCAGCATTTT
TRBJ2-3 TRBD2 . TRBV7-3 CASSWTSGSPDTRYF TGTGCCAGCAGCTGGACTAGCGGGAGTCCAGATACGCGGTATTTT
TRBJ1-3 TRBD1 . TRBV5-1 CASSLLGQTYGYTIYF TGCGCCAGCAGCTTACTGGGACAGACCTATGGCTACACCATATATTTT
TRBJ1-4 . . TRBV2 CASSPILGLADEKLFF TGTGCCAGCAGTCCAATCCTGGGACTAGCGGACGAAAAACTGTTTTTT
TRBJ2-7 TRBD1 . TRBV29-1 CSVAGTVYEQYF TGCAGCGTTGCCGGGACAGTCTACGAGCAGTACTTC
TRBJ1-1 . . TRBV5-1 CASSQRWANTEAFF TGTGCCAGCAGCCAGAGATGGGCGAACACTGAAGCTTTCTTT
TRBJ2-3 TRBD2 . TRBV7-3 CASSLSAGAETQYF TGTGCCAGCAGCTTAAGTGCGGGAGCGGAGACCCAGTATTTT
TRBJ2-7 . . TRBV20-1 CSASRDASSYEQYF TGCAGTGCCAGCCGGGACGCGTCATCCTACGAGCAGTACTTC
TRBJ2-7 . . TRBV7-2 CASRPGGPYEQYF TGTGCCAGCAGACCCGGGGGCCCCTACGAGCAGTACTTC
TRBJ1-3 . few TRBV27 CASSLRQSGNTIYF TGTGCCAGCAGTTTAAGGCAGAGCGGAAACACCATATATTTT
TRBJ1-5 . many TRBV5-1 CASSLKWGTQPQHF TGCGCCAGCAGCTTGAAGTGGGGGACTCAGCCCCAGCATTTT
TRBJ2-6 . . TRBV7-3 CASSSRGYTEAF TGTGCCAGCAGCTCGCGGGGTTACACTGAAGCTTTC
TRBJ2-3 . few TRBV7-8 CASSLGTFSDTQYF TGTGCCAGCAGCTTAGGCACTTTCTCAGATACGCAGTATTTT
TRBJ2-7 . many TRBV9 CASSRWGLGDEQYF TGTGCCAGCAGTAGATGGGGGCTCGGGGACGAGCAGTACTTC
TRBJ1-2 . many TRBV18 CASSPGGHGYTF TGTGCCAGCTCACCGGGGGGACATGGCTACACCTTC
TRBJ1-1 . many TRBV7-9 CASSPSVGRGNTEAFF TGTGCCAGCAGCCCGAGCGTGGGCAGAGGAAACACTGAAGCTTTCTTT